This T cell receptor beta chain was identified in a study of cytotoxic CD8 clonotypes in ibrutinib-treated CLL. The overall study: The study recorded mean values of around 250,000 productive templates and approximately 100,000 productive rearrangements per sample.

Looked up from germline, CDR1 is SGHRS and CDR2 is YFSETQ. With 2 bases clipped from V and 8 bases from J, the junction kept 7 bases outside the gene matches. CDR3 length: 16 amino acids. Profiled with immunoSEQ multiplex PCR; TCRdb holds only in-frame clones, not every one. The sample lists more than 15,000 clones; around 81% were seen once. The sequence was collected from a human donor with chronic lymphocytic leukemia. Source: PBMCs, taken before ibrutinib treatment. The chain carries TRBV5-1 and TRBJ2-1; 13 nucleotides line up with TRBD2. DNA of the CDR3: TGCGCCAGCAGCTTACCCGGGACTAGCGGGATCGATGAGCAGTTCTTC. It is translated as CASSLPGTSGIDEQFF.